This section outlines one T cell receptor (beta chain) sequence together with its context. Its specificity is unknown. Original handling: After comparison against published virus-specific TCRB sequences, only a few of the patient CD8+ clones larger than 1% turned out to match them. TCRdb's copy holds only in-frame clones and misses some; the assay was immunoSEQ multiplex PCR. The V and J calls and clone size were taken over from that table, and D and trimming were inferred from the DNA. This sample has about 2,100 clones, with around 84% found just once. The data originate from a study of somatic mutations in cytotoxic T cells in rheumatoid arthritis. Study details: After diagnosis, patient blood (around 32 ml EDTA) was drawn right away, before any treatment was given. General observations from the study: Each of about an eighth of the roughly 60 patients had a largest CD8+ clone that made up more than 20% of CD8+ cells.

Germline V gives CDR1 SGDLS, CDR2 YYNGEE. The CDR3 is 14 amino acids. V lost 3 bases to trimming and J lost 2 bases, with 11 bases between them. The sequence was obtained from a man between 60 and 75 years old with rheumatoid arthritis. Sequenced sample: CD8+ T cells sorted from blood. The chain is built from TRBV9 and TRBJ1-1, with D tentatively TRBD1 (6 bases). CDR3 DNA sequence: TGTGCCAGCAGCGCAGGGGCGACCAACACTGAAGCTTTCTTT. It yields the protein CASSAGATNTEAFF.